A single sample is the source of the 16 T cell receptor beta chains below, sequenced in a study of shared clonotypes between healthy human individuals. Clones were read by immunoSEQ multiplex PCR, and TCRdb kept only the in-frame ones, dropping some. The sample includes about 2,500,000 clones, just over 90% of them seen just once. Material: naive CD4+ T cells sorted from blood. Subset indicated: CD45RA+ positively selected. These receptor sequences come from a young man in good health.

This clone appeared a few times. Other nucleotide sequences from this sample produce the same CDR3. The chain couples TRBV7-9 to TRBJ2-1, with D hard to call. The V end was cut by 1 base, the J end by 9 bases, with 4 bases between. The CDR3 loop spans 11 amino acids. In germline, CDR1 is SEHNR, CDR2 FQNEAQ (reference sequence). CDR3: CASSLEGEQFF. The CDR3 DNA reads TGTGCCAGCAGCTTAGAGGGTGAGCAGTTCTTC.

The genes are TRBV5-1 and TRBJ1-1, with D possibly TRBD1 on 6 matching bases. Trimming took 4 bases from V and 9 from J, leaving 19 bases between them. Germline V gene lookup returns CDR1 SGHRS and CDR2 YFSETQ. The CDR3 spans 14 residues. In DNA form, the CDR3 reads TGCGCCAGCAGCCCGGGGGGTGGACAGTGGAAAGCTTTCTTT. Translating it yields CASSPGGGQWKAFF. The full variable domain, in which reference TRBV5-1 and TRBJ1-1 provide the parts outside the CDR3, is KAGVTQTPRYLIKTRGQQVTLSCSPISGHRSVSWYQQTPGQGLQFLFEYFSETQRNKGNFPGRFSGRQFSNSRSEMNVSTLELGDSALYLCASSPGGGQWKAFFGQGTRLTVV.

With regard to this clone: The sample holds other DNA sequences that translate to the same CDR3. The CDR3 loop reads CAWTGGSKNIQYF. CDR3 sequence (DNA): TGTGCCTGGACCGGCGGGAGCAAAAACATTCAGTACTTC. The rearrangement joins TRBV30 to TRBJ2-4, with TRBD2 identical over 7 bases. J gave up 3 bases and V 4 bases, and 3 bases lay outside the gene matches. CDR1 is GTSNPN and CDR2 is SVGIG in the germline V gene (reference sequence). This CDR3 has 13 amino acids.

CDR3 region: CASSPRTAIYGYTF. The DNA of the CDR3 is TGTGCCAGCAGTCCCAGGACAGCAATCTATGGCTACACCTTC. The rearrangement joins TRBV28 to TRBJ1-2, with D maybe TRBD1 (6 bases). Per the germline V gene, CDR1 is MDHEN and CDR2 is SYDVKM. The CDR3 runs to 14 residues. V shed 5 bases and J shed 4 bases, with 14 bases lying between them.

This sequence joins TRBV18 and TRBJ2-7; D is unresolved. CDR3 length: 15 amino acids. With 3 bases removed from V and 0 bases from J, the gap between germline ends came to 12 bases. The V gene's germline CDR1 is KGHSH and CDR2 LQKENI. CDR3 coding DNA: TGTGCCAGCTCACCTGAGAGACTCCGCTCCTACGAGCAGTACTTC. Its protein product is CASSPERLRSYEQYF.

About this clone itself: This same CDR3 is encoded by further DNA sequences in the sample. V and J are TRBV6-5 and TRBJ2-1; 8 positions match TRBD2. Germline CDR1 and CDR2: MNHEY and SVGAGI. This CDR3 region has 15 residues. V was clipped by 7 bases and J by 0 bases; unmatched bases: 5. CDR3 region: CASTRSGSSYNEQFF. The CDR3 bases are TGTGCCAGCACCAGAAGCGGGAGCTCCTACAATGAGCAGTTCTTC.

The chain has TRBV9 and TRBJ2-1; maybe TRBD1 (6 bases). The CDR3 contains 13 residues. V was trimmed by 3 bases and J by 4 bases, leaving 8 bases between them. Germline V CDR1 and CDR2: SGDLS, YYNGEE. In DNA, the CDR3 is TGTGCCAGCAGCGCGGACAGTTACAATGAGCAGTTCTTC. Its protein is CASSADSYNEQFF.

This rearrangement joins TRBV13 to TRBJ2-7, with D perhaps TRBD1 (7 bases). Germline V gene data show CDR1 as PRHDT and CDR2 as FYEKMQ (reference sequence). Trimming stripped 5 bases from V and 3 bases from J, with 17 bases between. The CDR3 has 15 amino acids. CDR3 in amino acids: CASSITGVGGYEQYF. DNA for the CDR3: TGTGCCAGCAGCATCACAGGGGTGGGGGGCTACGAGCAGTACTTC.

About this clone: Distinct nucleotide sequences in the sample also encode this CDR3. The rearrangement links TRBV18 to TRBJ2-5; no clear D gene. The CDR3 is 13 amino acids. Germline V CDR1 and CDR2: KGHSH, LQKENI. Trimming cost V 0 bases and J 5 bases, with 7 bases left between them. CDR3 sequence (DNA): TGTGCCAGCTCACCACCCCTGGGGGAGACCCAGTACTTC. It yields the protein CASSPPLGETQYF.

This clone was found once. The chain recombines TRBV7-2 with TRBJ2-3; TRBD1 might be the D (8 bases). The CDR3 is made up of 16 amino acids. Germline loops: CDR1 SGHTA, CDR2 FQGNSA. V was pared by 6 bases and J by 4 bases, with 20 bases between. The CDR3 sequence: CASRLGQGGYADTQYF. CDR3 nucleotides: TGTGCCAGCAGACTAGGACAGGGAGGGTACGCAGATACGCAGTATTTT.

The CDR3 DNA reads as TGTGCCAGCAGTTTAGCCCCAACAGGGGGCAGTGGCTACACCTTC. Translated, it gives CASSLAPTGGSGYTF. The genes are TRBV28 and TRBJ1-2; 9 bases line up with TRBD1. The germline V gene has CDR1 MDHEN and CDR2 SYDVKM. V lost 2 bases and J lost 7; bases outside the gene matches: 8. CDR3 length: 15 residues.

This chain uses TRBV4-1 with TRBJ2-5; 7 bases line up with TRBD1. The J call may be in error: the DNA end matches TRBJ2-7 better. CDR3 length equals 17 residues. Germline V lookup: CDR1 MGHRA, CDR2 YSYEKL. CDR3 loop: CASSQDWVRQGNYEQYF. The CDR3 bases are TGCGCCAGCAGCCAAGATTGGGTGAGACAGGGAAACTACGAGCAGTACTTC.

There are a few counts of this clone. Other DNA sequences in the sample encode the same CDR3. The chain carries TRBV29-1 and TRBJ1-1; D gene ambiguous. The germline V gene encodes CDR1 SQVTM and CDR2 ANQGSEA. V dropped 3 bases and J dropped 1 base, with 3 bases sitting between them. CDR3 length: 11 residues. CDR3 loop: CSVEPNTEAFF. CDR3 nucleotides: TGCAGCGTTGAGCCGAACACTGAAGCTTTCTTT.

This chain joins TRBV15 and TRBJ2-7, with D perhaps TRBD1 or TRBD2 (6 bases each). This CDR3 spans 16 amino acids. The V and J ends lost 0 bases and 3 bases respectively, with 15 bases between them. Germline CDR1 LNHNV, CDR2 YYDKDF (reference sequence). The CDR3: CATSRDSGARGYEQYF. For the CDR3, the DNA is TGTGCCACCAGCAGAGATTCGGGGGCTCGAGGCTACGAGCAGTACTTC.

The rearrangement links TRBV28 to TRBJ1-2, with D hard to call. Germline V gives CDR1 MDHEN, CDR2 SYDVKM. The germline V and J ends were trimmed by 10 bases and 0 bases, with 6 bases remaining between them. This CDR3 spans 11 amino acids. The chain's CDR3 is CATVANYGYTF. The CDR3 DNA reads TGTGCCACGGTCGCTAACTATGGCTACACCTTC.

The rearrangement links TRBV6-5 to TRBJ2-7; the D gene is possibly TRBD1 (6 bases). Trimming took off 0 bases at V and 3 bases at J, with 12 bases between the two ends. The CDR3 is 15 residues long. Germline V gene sequence: CDR1 MNHEY, CDR2 SVGAGI. The CDR3 DNA follows: TGTGCCAGCAGTTACTCCGGACAGTTCCTCTACGAGCAGTACTTC. Translating it yields CASSYSGQFLYEQYF.